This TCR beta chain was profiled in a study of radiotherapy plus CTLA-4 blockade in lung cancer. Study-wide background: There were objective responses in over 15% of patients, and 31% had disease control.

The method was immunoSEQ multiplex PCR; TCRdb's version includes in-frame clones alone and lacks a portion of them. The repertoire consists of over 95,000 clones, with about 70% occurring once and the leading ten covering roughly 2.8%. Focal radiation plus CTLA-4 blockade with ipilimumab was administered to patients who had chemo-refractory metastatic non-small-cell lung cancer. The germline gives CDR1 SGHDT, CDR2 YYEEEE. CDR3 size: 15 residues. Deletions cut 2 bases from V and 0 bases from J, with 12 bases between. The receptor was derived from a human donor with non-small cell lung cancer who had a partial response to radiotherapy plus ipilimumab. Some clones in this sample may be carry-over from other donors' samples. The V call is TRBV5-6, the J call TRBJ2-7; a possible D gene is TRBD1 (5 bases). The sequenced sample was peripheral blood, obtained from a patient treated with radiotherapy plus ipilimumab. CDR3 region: CASSFGHDSSYEQYF. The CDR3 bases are TGTGCCAGCAGCTTTGGACATGACAGCTCCTACGAGCAGTACTTC.